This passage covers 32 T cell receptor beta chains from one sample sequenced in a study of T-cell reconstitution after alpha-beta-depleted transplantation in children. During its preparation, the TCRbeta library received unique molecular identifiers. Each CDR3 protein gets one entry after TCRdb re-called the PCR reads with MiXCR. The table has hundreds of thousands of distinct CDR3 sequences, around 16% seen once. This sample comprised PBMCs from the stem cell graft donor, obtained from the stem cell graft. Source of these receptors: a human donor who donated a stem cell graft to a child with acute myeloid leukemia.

CDR3 residues: CSASTGGRDEQFF. The CDR3 DNA reads as TGCAGTGCCTCCACAGGGGGCCGAGATGAGCAGTTCTTC. The chain carries TRBV20-1 and TRBJ2-1; 9 positions agree with TRBD1. Germline loops: CDR1 DFQATT, CDR2 SNEGSKA (reference sequence). V lost 6 bases to trimming and J lost 8 bases; unmatched junction nucleotides: 8. The CDR3 sequence is 13 residues long.

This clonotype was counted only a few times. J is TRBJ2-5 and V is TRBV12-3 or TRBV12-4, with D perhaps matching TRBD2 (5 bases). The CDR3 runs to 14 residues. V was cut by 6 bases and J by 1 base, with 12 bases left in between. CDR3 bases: TGTGCCAGCAGCCCCTCGGACTCCCAAGAGACCCAGTACTTC. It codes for CASSPSDSQETQYF.

The CDR3 nucleotides read TGTGCCAGCAGCGCAGGGTCCGGCTACACCTTC. As protein: CASSAGSGYTF. This chain links TRBV27 with TRBJ1-2; D is possibly TRBD1 (5 bases). The V gene's germline CDR1 is MNHEY and CDR2 SMNVEV (reference sequence). This CDR3 has 11 amino acids. Trimming took off 6 bases at V and 8 bases at J, with 10 bases between the two ends.

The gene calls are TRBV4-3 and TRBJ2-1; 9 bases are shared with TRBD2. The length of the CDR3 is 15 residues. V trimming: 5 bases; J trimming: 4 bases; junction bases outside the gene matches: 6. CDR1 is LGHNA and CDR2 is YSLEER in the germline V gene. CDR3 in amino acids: CASSGRGGLYNEQFF. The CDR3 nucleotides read TGCGCCAGCAGCGGGCGGGGGGGCCTGTACAATGAGCAGTTCTTC.

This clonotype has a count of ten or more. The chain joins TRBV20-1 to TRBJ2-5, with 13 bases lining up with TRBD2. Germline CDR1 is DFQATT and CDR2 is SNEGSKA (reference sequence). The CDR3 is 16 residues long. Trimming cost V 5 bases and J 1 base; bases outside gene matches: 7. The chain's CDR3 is CSAPRLAGGFQETQYF. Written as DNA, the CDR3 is TGCAGTGCTCCCAGACTAGCGGGGGGCTTCCAAGAGACCCAGTACTTC.

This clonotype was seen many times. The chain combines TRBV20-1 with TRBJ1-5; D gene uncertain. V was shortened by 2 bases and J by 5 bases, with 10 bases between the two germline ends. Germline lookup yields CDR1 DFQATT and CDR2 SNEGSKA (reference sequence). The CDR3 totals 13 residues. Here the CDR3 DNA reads TGCAGTGCTAGAATGAGATTAGATCAGCCCCAGCATTTT. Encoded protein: CSARMRLDQPQHF.

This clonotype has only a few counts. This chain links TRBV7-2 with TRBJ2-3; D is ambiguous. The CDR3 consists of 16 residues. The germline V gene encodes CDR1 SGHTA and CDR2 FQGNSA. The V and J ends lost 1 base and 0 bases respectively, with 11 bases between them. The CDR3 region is CASSLGSVSSTDTQYF. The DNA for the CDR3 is TGTGCCAGCAGCTTAGGGTCAGTGTCTAGCACAGATACGCAGTATTTT.

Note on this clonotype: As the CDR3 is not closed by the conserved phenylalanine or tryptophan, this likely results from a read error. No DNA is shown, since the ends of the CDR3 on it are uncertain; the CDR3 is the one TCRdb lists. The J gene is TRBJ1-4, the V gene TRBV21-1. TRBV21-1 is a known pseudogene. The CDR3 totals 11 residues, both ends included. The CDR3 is CASSIADTVSA.

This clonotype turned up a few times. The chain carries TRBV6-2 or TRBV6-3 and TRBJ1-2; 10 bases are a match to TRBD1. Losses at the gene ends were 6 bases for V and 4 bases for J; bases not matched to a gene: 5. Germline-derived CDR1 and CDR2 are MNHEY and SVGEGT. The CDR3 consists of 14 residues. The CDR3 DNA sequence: TGTGCCAGCAGAGGACAGGGGGAACGCTATGGCTACACCTTC. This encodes CASRGQGERYGYTF.

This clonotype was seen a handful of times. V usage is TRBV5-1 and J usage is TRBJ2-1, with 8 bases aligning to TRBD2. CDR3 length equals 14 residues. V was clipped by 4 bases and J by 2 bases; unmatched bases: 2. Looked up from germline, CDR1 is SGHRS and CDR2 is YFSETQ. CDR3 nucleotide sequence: TGCGCCAGCAGCGAGGGACTAGCCTACAATGAGCAGTTCTTC. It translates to CASSEGLAYNEQFF.

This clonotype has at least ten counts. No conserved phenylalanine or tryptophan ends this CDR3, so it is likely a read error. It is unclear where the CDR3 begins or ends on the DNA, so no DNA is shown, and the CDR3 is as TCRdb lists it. CDR3 amino acids: CSARPTGDL. The genes are TRBV20-1 and TRBJ2-3; TRBD1, the table's D call, was not compared with the DNA. The germline V gene encodes CDR1 DFQATT and CDR2 SNEGSKA (reference sequence). The CDR3 is made up of 9 amino acids, end residues included.

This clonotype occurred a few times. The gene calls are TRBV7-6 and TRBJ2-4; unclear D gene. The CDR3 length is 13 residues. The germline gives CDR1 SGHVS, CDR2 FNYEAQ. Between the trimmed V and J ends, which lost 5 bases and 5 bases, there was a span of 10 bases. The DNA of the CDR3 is TGTGCCAGCAGCCAGACCCCCCAAAACATTCAGTACTTC. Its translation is CASSQTPQNIQYF.

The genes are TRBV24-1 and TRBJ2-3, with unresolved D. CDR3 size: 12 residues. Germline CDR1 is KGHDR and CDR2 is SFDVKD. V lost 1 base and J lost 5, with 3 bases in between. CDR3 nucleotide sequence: TGTGCCACCAGTGATTTTGGAGATACGCAGTATTTT. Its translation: CATSDFGDTQYF.

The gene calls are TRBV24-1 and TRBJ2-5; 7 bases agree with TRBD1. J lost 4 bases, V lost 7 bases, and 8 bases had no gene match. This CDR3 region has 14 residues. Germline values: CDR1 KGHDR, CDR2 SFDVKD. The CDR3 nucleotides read TGTGCCACCAGCGATACAGGGGCGGTAGAGACCCAGTACTTC. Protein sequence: CATSDTGAVETQYF.

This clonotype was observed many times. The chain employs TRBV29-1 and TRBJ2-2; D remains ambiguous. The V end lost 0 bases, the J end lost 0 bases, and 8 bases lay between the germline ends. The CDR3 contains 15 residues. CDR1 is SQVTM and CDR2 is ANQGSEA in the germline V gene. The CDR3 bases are TGCAGCGTTGAAGATCTAACCACGAACACCGGGGAGCTGTTTTTT. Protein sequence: CSVEDLTTNTGELFF.

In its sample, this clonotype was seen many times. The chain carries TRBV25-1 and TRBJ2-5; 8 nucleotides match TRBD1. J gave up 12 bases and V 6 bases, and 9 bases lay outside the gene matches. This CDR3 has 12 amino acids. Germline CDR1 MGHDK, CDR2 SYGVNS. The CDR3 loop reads CASSPPGQVKYF. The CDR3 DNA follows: TGTGCCAGCAGCCCACCGGGACAGGTGAAGTACTTC. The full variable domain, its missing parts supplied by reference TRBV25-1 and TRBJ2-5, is EADIYQTPRYLVIGTGKKITLECSQTMGHDKMYWYQQDPGMELHLIHYSYGVNSTEKGDLSSESTVSRIRTEHFPLTLESARPSHTSQYLCASSPPGQVKYFGPGTRLLVL.

CDR3 protein: CASSFTGDTGELFF. As DNA, the CDR3 is TGCGCCAGCAGCTTCACAGGGGACACCGGGGAGCTGTTTTTT. The chain recombines TRBV5-1 with TRBJ2-2, with 7 positions matching TRBD1. Germline lookup yields CDR1 SGHRS and CDR2 YFSETQ. Unmatched junction bases numbered 1, after V lost 2 bases and J lost 3 bases. The CDR3 runs to 14 residues.

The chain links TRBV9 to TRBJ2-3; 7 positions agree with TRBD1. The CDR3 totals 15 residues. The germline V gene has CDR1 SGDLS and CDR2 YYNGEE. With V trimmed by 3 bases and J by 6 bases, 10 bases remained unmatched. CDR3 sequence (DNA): TGTGCCAGCAGCGCCCAACAGGGGAGTTTGGATACGCAGTATTTT. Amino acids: CASSAQQGSLDTQYF.

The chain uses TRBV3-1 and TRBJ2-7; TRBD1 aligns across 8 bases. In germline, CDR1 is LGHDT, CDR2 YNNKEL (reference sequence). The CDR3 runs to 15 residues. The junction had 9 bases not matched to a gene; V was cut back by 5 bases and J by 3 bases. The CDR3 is CASSVSGTGGYEQYF. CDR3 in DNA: TGTGCCAGCAGCGTCTCCGGGACAGGAGGCTACGAGCAGTACTTC.

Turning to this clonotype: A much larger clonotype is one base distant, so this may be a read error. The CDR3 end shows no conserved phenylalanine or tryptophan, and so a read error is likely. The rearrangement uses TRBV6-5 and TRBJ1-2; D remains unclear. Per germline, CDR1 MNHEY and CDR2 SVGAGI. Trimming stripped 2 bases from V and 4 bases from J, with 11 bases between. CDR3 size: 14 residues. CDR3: CASSYEKGSYGYTS. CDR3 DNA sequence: TGTGCCAGCAGTTACGAAAAGGGATCCTATGGCTACACCTCC.

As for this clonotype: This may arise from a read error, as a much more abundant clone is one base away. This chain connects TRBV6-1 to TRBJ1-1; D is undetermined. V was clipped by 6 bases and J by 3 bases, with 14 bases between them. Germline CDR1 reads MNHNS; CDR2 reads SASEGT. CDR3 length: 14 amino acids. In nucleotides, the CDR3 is TGTGCCAGCAGGGAGACTGATGTGTACACTGAAGCTTTCTTT. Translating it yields CASRETDVYTEAFF.

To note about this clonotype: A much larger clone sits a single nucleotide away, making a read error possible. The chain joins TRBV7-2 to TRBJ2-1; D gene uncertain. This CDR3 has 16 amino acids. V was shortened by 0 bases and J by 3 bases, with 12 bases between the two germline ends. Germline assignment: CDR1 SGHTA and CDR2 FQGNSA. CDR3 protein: CASSLAGGPYYNEQFF. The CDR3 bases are TGTGCCAGCAGCTTAGCAGGTGGTCCCTACTACAATGAGCAGTTCTTC.

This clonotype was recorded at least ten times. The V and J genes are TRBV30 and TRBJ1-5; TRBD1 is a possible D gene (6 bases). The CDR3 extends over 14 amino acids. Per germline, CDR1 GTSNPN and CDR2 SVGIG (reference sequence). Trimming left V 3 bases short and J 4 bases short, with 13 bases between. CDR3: CAWSTPQGNQPQHF. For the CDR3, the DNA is TGTGCCTGGAGCACTCCTCAGGGGAATCAGCCCCAGCATTTT. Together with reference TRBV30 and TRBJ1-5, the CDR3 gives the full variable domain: SQTIHQWPATLVQPVGSPLSLECTVEGTSNPNLYWYRQAAGRGLQLLFYSVGIGQISSEVPQNLSASRPQDRQFILSSKKLLLSDSGFYLCAWSTPQGNQPQHFGDGTRLSIL.

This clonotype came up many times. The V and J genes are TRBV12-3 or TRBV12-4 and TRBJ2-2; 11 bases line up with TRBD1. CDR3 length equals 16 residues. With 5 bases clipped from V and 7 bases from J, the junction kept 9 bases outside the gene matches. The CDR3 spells CASSLGGQGVFGELFF. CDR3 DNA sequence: TGTGCCAGCAGTCTAGGGGGACAGGGGGTCTTCGGGGAGCTGTTTTTT.

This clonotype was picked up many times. The CDR3 DNA sequence: TGTGCCAGCAGTTTCGACAGGAACGAGCAGTACTTC. This gives the protein CASSFDRNEQYF. The chain links TRBV12-3 or TRBV12-4 to TRBJ2-7; perhaps TRBD1 as D (6 bases). V lost 3 bases and J lost 5, with 8 bases in between. The CDR3 sequence is 12 residues long.

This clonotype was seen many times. CDR3 region: CASSYGGDEQFF. The CDR3 DNA follows: TGTGCCAGCAGTTACGGCGGGGATGAGCAGTTCTTC. The V gene is TRBV6-6, the J gene TRBJ2-1; D may be TRBD2 (6 bases). The CDR3 sequence is 12 residues long. CDR1 and CDR2 (germline): MNHNY, SVGAGI (reference sequence). V was shortened by 2 bases and J by 8 bases, with 7 bases between the two germline ends.

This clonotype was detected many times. CDR3 nucleotides: TGTGCCAGCAGCTTATATAGCGGGGGGTCAGATACGCAGTATTTT. Protein: CASSLYSGGSDTQYF. The V and J genes are TRBV7-2 and TRBJ2-3; the match to TRBD2 covers 10 bases. The CDR3 covers 15 residues. The germline CDR1 and CDR2 sequences are SGHTA and FQGNSA. V shed 2 bases and J 4 bases; nucleotides not matched to a gene: 3.

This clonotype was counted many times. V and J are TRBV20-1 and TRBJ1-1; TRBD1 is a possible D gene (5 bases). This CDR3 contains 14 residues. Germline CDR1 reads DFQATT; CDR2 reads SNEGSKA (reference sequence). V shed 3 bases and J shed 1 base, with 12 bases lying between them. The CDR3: CSARPGLTNTEAFF. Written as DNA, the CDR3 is TGCAGTGCTAGGCCGGGACTGACGAACACTGAAGCTTTCTTT.

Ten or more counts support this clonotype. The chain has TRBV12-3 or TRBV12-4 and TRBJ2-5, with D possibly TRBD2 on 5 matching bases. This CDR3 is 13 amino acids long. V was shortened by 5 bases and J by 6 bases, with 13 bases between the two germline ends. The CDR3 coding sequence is TGTGCCAGCAGTACTGGGGTCGGGAAGACCCAGTACTTC. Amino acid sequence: CASSTGVGKTQYF.

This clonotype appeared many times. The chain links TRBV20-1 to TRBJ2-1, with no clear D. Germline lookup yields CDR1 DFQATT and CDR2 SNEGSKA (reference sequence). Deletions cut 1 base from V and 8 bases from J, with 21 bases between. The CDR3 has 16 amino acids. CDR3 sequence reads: CSARVPSGSRRDEQFF. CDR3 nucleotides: TGCAGTGCTAGAGTTCCATCGGGTAGCCGTCGTGATGAGCAGTTCTTC.

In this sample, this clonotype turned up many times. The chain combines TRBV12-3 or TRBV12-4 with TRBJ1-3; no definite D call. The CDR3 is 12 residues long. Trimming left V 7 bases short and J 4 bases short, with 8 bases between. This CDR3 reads CASNRGGNTIYF. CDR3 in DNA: TGTGCCAGCAACCGCGGGGGAAACACCATATATTTT.

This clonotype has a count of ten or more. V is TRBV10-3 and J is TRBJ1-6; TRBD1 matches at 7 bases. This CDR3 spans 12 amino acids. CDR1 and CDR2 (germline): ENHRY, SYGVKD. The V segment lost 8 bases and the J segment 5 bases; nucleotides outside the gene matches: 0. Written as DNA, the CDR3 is TGTGCCATCGGGACAGATAATTCACCCCTCCACTTT. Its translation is CAIGTDNSPLHF.